This entry lists 25 T cell receptor beta chains sequenced from one sample in a study of T cells in Graves' hyperthyroidism and ophthalmopathy. Amplified TCR beta CDR3 regions came from RNA transcripts. The HTBI set primed first-round TCR CDR3 RT-PCR. TCRdb ran MiXCR on the multiplex PCR reads and lists one entry per CDR3 protein. Of hundreds of thousands of distinct CDR3 sequences in the sample, about 38% were seen once. Sequencing used blood. The receptors were sampled from a man younger than 30 with Graves' hyperthyroidism.

This clonotype was found many times. The chain links TRBV12-3 or TRBV12-4 to TRBJ1-1; the match to TRBD1 covers 7 bases. The trim removed 7 bases at V and 6 bases at J, leaving 5 bases unmatched. This CDR3 is 12 amino acids long. The CDR3 spells CASTRGLAEAFF. The CDR3 region has the DNA TGTGCCAGCACCAGGGGGTTGGCTGAAGCTTTCTTT.

This clonotype was counted between two and nine times. The junction differs from germline at one of its ends, possibly a read error. The chain joins TRBV6-5 to TRBJ1-2; weak D call: TRBD1 (5 bases). The CDR3 spans 13 residues. The germline V gene encodes CDR1 MNHEY and CDR2 SVGAGI. The CDR3 is CVSSTGRDYGYTF. The CDR3 DNA reads as TGTGTCAGCAGTACGGGACGCGACTATGGCTACACCTTC.

This clonotype was recorded once. A read error may explain this, as a much larger clone is one base away. This chain connects TRBV7-9 to TRBJ2-7; 9 nucleotides line up with TRBD2. This CDR3 contains 14 residues. Germline V gives CDR1 SEHNR, CDR2 FQNEAQ (reference sequence). The CDR3: CASRDTGTSNERYF. In DNA form, the CDR3 reads TGTGCCAGCAGAGACACCGGGACTAGCAACGAGCGGTACTTC.

As regards this clonotype: Sequence at one end of the junction differs from germline and may be a read error. The rearrangement joins TRBV5-5 to TRBJ2-2; TRBD1 aligns across 7 bases. The germline V gene encodes CDR1 SGHKS and CDR2 YYEKEE (reference sequence). The CDR3 loop spans 14 amino acids. This CDR3 reads CASSHSTGNGELFF. CDR3 nucleotides: TGCGCCAGCAGCCACTCGACAGGGAACGGGGAGCTGTTTTTT.

This clonotype was seen a single time. The chain couples TRBV20-1 to TRBJ2-6, with D hard to call. Germline V gives CDR1 DFQATT, CDR2 SNEGSKA (reference sequence). The CDR3 covers 14 residues. The CDR3 DNA reads TGCAGCGTAGCCCCGGACCTTGAGGCCAACGTCCTGACTTTC. Protein sequence: CSVAPDLEANVLTF.

J is TRBJ2-7 and V is TRBV9, with D perhaps TRBD1 (7 bases). The ends were cut back, 5 bases at V and 4 bases at J, with 19 bases in the middle. Germline values: CDR1 SGDLS, CDR2 YYNGEE. This CDR3 contains 15 residues. The CDR3 sequence: CASSLGTPGGYEQYF. The DNA of the CDR3 is TGTGCCAGCAGTTTAGGGACTCCAGGGGGTTACGAGCAGTACTTC.

This clonotype was counted many times. V and J are TRBV29-1 and TRBJ1-1; no reliable D call. The V gene lost 6 bases and the J gene lost 5 bases, with 19 bases spanning the gap. The CDR3 extends over 14 amino acids. The germline V gene has CDR1 SQVTM and CDR2 ANQGSEA. Here the CDR3 reads CSVPKSRADTEAFF. The CDR3 DNA follows: TGCAGCGTCCCGAAGTCCCGGGCTGATACTGAAGCTTTCTTT.

This sequence joins TRBV7-2 and TRBJ2-5; D is possibly TRBD1 (6 bases). The CDR3 spans 12 residues. Germline V gene lookup returns CDR1 SGHTA and CDR2 FQGNSA. V lost 5 bases to trimming and J lost 7 bases, with 11 bases between them. In DNA form, the CDR3 reads TGTGCCAGCAGCGACAGAGGGGGGACCCAGTACTTC. Residues: CASSDRGGTQYF.

This clonotype has a count of ten or more. V usage is TRBV5-1 and J usage is TRBJ2-5; D is unresolved. CDR1 is SGHRS and CDR2 is YFSETQ in the germline V gene. The CDR3 length is 15 residues. Trimming took 0 bases from V and 5 from J, leaving 14 bases between them. The CDR3 here is CASSLERPQRETQYF. CDR3 nucleotide sequence: TGCGCCAGCAGCTTGGAGAGGCCCCAAAGGGAGACCCAGTACTTC. The full variable domain, in which reference TRBV5-1 and TRBJ2-5 provide the parts outside the CDR3, is KAGVTQTPRYLIKTRGQQVTLSCSPISGHRSVSWYQQTPGQGLQFLFEYFSETQRNKGNFPGRFSGRQFSNSRSEMNVSTLELGDSALYLCASSLERPQRETQYFGPGTRLLVL.

The CDR3 coding sequence is TGCAGCGCTGGCAGGTCCAACGTCCTGACTTTC. This gives the protein CSAGRSNVLTF. This chain links TRBV29-1 with TRBJ2-6; D is undetermined. The germline V gene encodes CDR1 SQVTM and CDR2 ANQGSEA. The CDR3 runs to 11 residues. V lost 7 bases to trimming and J lost 8 bases, with 9 bases between them.

On this clonotype itself: The junction differs from germline at one of its ends, possibly a read error. The chain has TRBV6-5 and TRBJ1-1; 12 bases line up with TRBD1. CDR1 is MNHEY and CDR2 is SVGAGI in the germline V gene. This CDR3 is built from 15 residues. The CDR3 DNA follows: TGTGCCAGCACCCGGGACAGGGGGCGGAACACTGAAGCTTCCTTT. Protein sequence: CASTRDRGRNTEASF.

The chain carries TRBV7-8 and TRBJ1-6; D is possibly TRBD1 (6 bases). Germline CDR1 and CDR2: SGHVS and FQNEAQ. Deletions cut 5 bases from V and 10 bases from J, with 18 bases between. CDR3 length equals 15 residues. CDR3: CASSPMGGLASPLHF. The CDR3 DNA reads as TGTGCCAGCAGCCCCATGGGGGGCCTAGCGTCACCCCTCCACTTT.

This clonotype was found many times. The chain employs TRBV2 and TRBJ1-1; D remains ambiguous. Germline CDR1 is SNHLY and CDR2 is FYNNEI. The CDR3 extends over 13 amino acids. V gave up 1 base and J gave up 2 bases, with 5 bases separating them. CDR3 DNA: TGTGCCAGCAGTGAAGGACTAAACACTGAAGCTTTCTTT. Translating gives CASSEGLNTEAFF.

A word on this clonotype: Germline and junction disagree at one end, which may indicate a read error. V and J are TRBV10-3 and TRBJ2-7; D might be TRBD1 (5 bases). The CDR3 covers 8 residues. Germline V lookup: CDR1 ENHRY, CDR2 SYGVKD. CDR3 loop: CAISEQGF. In nucleotides, the CDR3 is TGTGCCATCAGTGAGCAGGGCTTC.

The V gene is TRBV20-1, the J gene TRBJ1-2; D call uncertain. V was clipped by 3 bases and J by 5 bases, with 7 bases between them. The CDR3 totals 11 residues. Germline lookup yields CDR1 DFQATT and CDR2 SNEGSKA (reference sequence). CDR3 in amino acids: CSASLGYGYTF. The CDR3 region has the DNA TGCAGTGCTAGTCTTGGGTATGGCTACACCTTC.

This clonotype was counted at least ten times. The V call is TRBV7-9, the J call TRBJ2-7; tentatively, D is TRBD1 or TRBD2 (5 bases each). The CDR3 covers 12 residues. In germline, CDR1 is SEHNR, CDR2 FQNEAQ (reference sequence). Trimming removed 5 bases at V and 6 bases at J, with 11 bases between. This chain's CDR3 is CASSRGASEQYF. The CDR3 nucleotides read TGTGCCAGCAGCCGAGGGGCGTCCGAGCAGTACTTC.

At least ten counts were recorded for this clonotype. The CDR3 protein is CASSSPPEGREETQYF. The CDR3 DNA sequence: TGTGCCAGCAGCTCTCCCCCCGAGGGACGGGAAGAGACCCAGTACTTC. V usage is TRBV7-2 and J usage is TRBJ2-5, with D tentatively TRBD1 or TRBD2 (5 bases each). Germline V gene data show CDR1 as SGHTA and CDR2 as FQGNSA. This CDR3 comprises 16 residues. Trimming left V 4 bases short and J 3 bases short, with 18 bases between. Combining the CDR3 with reference TRBV7-2 and TRBJ2-5 gives the whole variable domain GAGVSQSPSNKVTEKGKDVELRCDPISGHTALYWYRQSLGQGLEFLIYFQGNSAPDKSGLPSDRFSAERTGGSVSTLTIQRTQQEDSAVYLCASSSPPEGREETQYFGPGTRLLVL.

The gene calls are TRBV14 and TRBJ2-7; unclear D gene. CDR1 is SGHDN, CDR2 FVKESK, per germline. The CDR3 consists of 16 residues. The V and J ends lost 0 bases and 0 bases respectively, with 12 bases between them. This chain's CDR3 is CASSQDRRSSSYEQYF. Written as DNA, the CDR3 is TGTGCCAGCAGCCAAGATCGTCGTTCCAGCTCCTACGAGCAGTACTTC.

This clonotype was observed once. The chain couples TRBV10-3 to TRBJ2-7; D is unresolved. Germline V gene sequence: CDR1 ENHRY, CDR2 SYGVKD. The V end was cut by 10 bases, the J end by 4 bases, with 20 bases between. This CDR3 spans 14 amino acids. CDR3 in amino acids: CASSDPGSRYEQYF. The CDR3 DNA reads as TGTGCCAGCAGCGATCCCGGAAGTCGGTACGAGCAGTACTTC.

This clonotype was counted a few times. The J gene is TRBJ1-4, the V gene TRBV7-6; D is ambiguous. The CDR3 has 16 residues. The germline V gene encodes CDR1 SGHVS and CDR2 FNYEAQ. V lost 0 bases and J 4 bases, leaving 12 bases between the germline ends. The CDR3 protein is CASSLAGQRSNEKLFF. CDR3 nucleotide sequence: TGTGCCAGCAGCTTAGCCGGGCAGCGTAGTAATGAAAAACTGTTTTTT.

Details on this clonotype: A much more abundant neighbour one base away suggests this may be a read error. The rearrangement joins TRBV12-3 or TRBV12-4 to TRBJ1-6; perhaps TRBD1 as D (5 bases). V lost 5 bases, J lost 5 bases, and 10 bases lay in between. This CDR3 comprises 14 residues. Here the CDR3 DNA reads TGTGCCAGCAGTAAGACAGAGAATAATTCACCCCTCCACTTT. Translated, it gives CASSKTENNSPLHF.

This clonotype has only a few counts. The gene calls are TRBV12-3 or TRBV12-4 and TRBJ1-4; D gene ambiguous. Trimming took 3 bases from V and 5 from J, leaving 10 bases between them. The CDR3 covers 14 residues. The CDR3 nucleotides read TGTGCCAGCAGTTTCTCGGGAGGGAATGAAAAACTGTTTTTT. It is translated as CASSFSGGNEKLFF.

This rearrangement joins TRBV7-9 to TRBJ2-5; D is uncertain. The germline gives CDR1 SEHNR, CDR2 FQNEAQ (reference sequence). The CDR3 loop spans 13 amino acids. Trimming cost V 1 base and J 4 bases, with 7 bases left between them. CDR3 DNA sequence: TGTGCCAGCAGCTTAGTCATACGAGAGACCCAGTACTTC. Amino acid sequence: CASSLVIRETQYF.

This clonotype showed up many times. The chain combines TRBV19 with TRBJ2-5, with TRBD1 matching over 7 bases. This CDR3 is 12 amino acids long. The germline CDR1 and CDR2 sequences are LNHDA and SQIVND (reference sequence). Trimming cost V 6 bases and J 4 bases; bases outside gene matches: 2. CDR3 sequence: CASRGGAETQYF. CDR3 coding DNA: TGTGCCAGTAGAGGGGGCGCAGAGACCCAGTACTTC.

This chain uses TRBV9 with TRBJ1-4; perhaps TRBD1 as D (5 bases). V was cut by 0 bases and J by 5 bases, with 11 bases left in between. CDR3 length: 15 residues. Germline values: CDR1 SGDLS, CDR2 YYNGEE. CDR3: CASSVGGIQNEKLFF. The CDR3 DNA reads as TGTGCCAGCAGCGTAGGGGGGATTCAGAATGAAAAACTGTTTTTT.